The 11 T cell receptor beta chains presented below share a single source sample, sequenced in a study of early T cells in non-severe SARS-CoV-2 infection. A single record per CDR3 protein comes from TCRdb applying MiXCR to the 5' RACE reads. The data contain roughly 100,000 distinct CDR3 sequences, about 12% of them seen just once; the ten biggest clones take up 6% to 7.5%. Input material: whole blood. All receptors derive from an adult who was a healthcare worker with PCR-confirmed SARS-CoV-2 infection or an uninfected control (not recorded which).

This clonotype was counted only a few times. The chain recombines TRBV4-2 with TRBJ2-7; D gene uncertain. CDR1 LGHNA and CDR2 YNFKEQ come from the germline V gene. This CDR3 spans 16 amino acids. Trimming shortened V by 1 base and J by 4 bases, and 17 bases separated the two germline ends. The CDR3 coding sequence is TGTGCCAGCAGCCAAGTCATCAAAGGAAGGCCGTACGAGCAGTACTTC. It specifies CASSQVIKGRPYEQYF.

This clonotype was seen at least ten times. The J gene is TRBJ2-3, the V gene TRBV6-6, with D perhaps assigned TRBD1 or TRBD2 (5 bases each). The CDR3 runs 18 residues. V gave up 5 bases and J gave up 3 bases, with 24 bases separating them. CDR1 is MNHNY, CDR2 SVGAGI, per germline (reference sequence). CDR3 bases: TGTGCCAGCAGTAGACGCAGTGGGGACGGACCAGTTACAGATACGCAGTATTTT. It translates to CASSRRSGDGPVTDTQYF.

This clonotype was observed at least ten times. CDR3 DNA sequence: TGTGCCAGCCAACAGGGGGGACCTTATAGCAATCAGCCCCAGCATTTT. This encodes CASQQGGPYSNQPQHF. V is TRBV5-4 and J is TRBJ1-5; 8 nucleotides agree with TRBD1. The J segment lost 0 bases and the V segment lost 7 bases, leaving 9 bases of the junction unmatched. Germline V lookup: CDR1 SGHNT, CDR2 YYREEE (reference sequence). The CDR3 runs to 16 residues. Filled out from reference TRBV5-4 and TRBJ1-5, the complete variable domain reads ETGVTQSPTHLIKTRGQQVTLRCSSQSGHNTVSWYQQALGQGPQFIFQYYREEENGRGNFPPRFSGLQFPNYSSELNVNALELDDSALYLCASQQGGPYSNQPQHFGDGTRLSIL.

The chain links TRBV5-6 to TRBJ2-2, with a weak D call TRBD2 (5 bases). The CDR3 sequence is 16 residues long. Germline V gives CDR1 SGHDT, CDR2 YYEEEE. Trimming removed 0 bases from V and 3 bases from J, with 12 bases in between. CDR3 in DNA: TGTGCCAGCAGCTTGGTGGTGGGAGAGTACACCGGGGAGCTGTTTTTT. Its protein is CASSLVVGEYTGELFF.

The V call is TRBV6-5, the J call TRBJ2-1, with D unresolved. V was trimmed by 2 bases and J by 6 bases, leaving 11 bases between them. This CDR3 region has 14 residues. Germline V gene data show CDR1 as MNHEY and CDR2 as SVGAGI. The CDR3 sequence is CASSYMFPANEQFF. The DNA for the CDR3 is TGTGCCAGCAGTTACATGTTCCCCGCCAATGAGCAGTTCTTC.

This clonotype was found many times. The chain couples TRBV20-1 to TRBJ2-7; D is uncertain. The CDR3 covers 15 residues. The germline V gene has CDR1 DFQATT and CDR2 SNEGSKA (reference sequence). Trimming took off 6 bases at V and 6 bases at J, with 24 bases between the two ends. As DNA, the CDR3 is TGCAGTGCGAAAAATGACCTTACCCGCTCTCCCGAGCAGTACTTC. Residues: CSAKNDLTRSPEQYF.

The rearrangement joins TRBV10-1 to TRBJ2-3, with D possibly being TRBD2 (5 bases). Trimming shortened V by 0 bases and J by 4 bases, and 11 bases separated the two germline ends. This CDR3 has 15 amino acids. Germline loops: CDR1 WNHNN, CDR2 SYGVQD (reference sequence). The CDR3 sequence is CASSESVASADTQYF. The CDR3 bases are TGCGCCAGCAGTGAGTCGGTAGCGTCTGCAGATACGCAGTATTTT.

In this sample, this clonotype turned up many times. The rearrangement joins TRBV27 to TRBJ1-5; D is unclear. Germline V gene sequence: CDR1 MNHEY, CDR2 SMNVEV (reference sequence). V was trimmed by 1 base and J by 3 bases, leaving 10 bases between them. This CDR3 has 15 residues. The CDR3 protein is CASSLLGPVNQPQHF. CDR3 in DNA: TGTGCCAGCAGTTTATTGGGCCCAGTCAATCAGCCCCAGCATTTT.

There are a few counts of this clonotype. This sequence joins TRBV2 and TRBJ2-1; D is ambiguous. The CDR3 covers 10 residues. Between the trimmed V and J ends, which lost 6 bases and 4 bases, there was a span of 1 base. The V gene's germline CDR1 is SNHLY and CDR2 FYNNEI. The CDR3 is CASRYNEQFF. The CDR3 coding sequence is TGTGCCAGCAGATACAATGAGCAGTTCTTC.

This clonotype was seen a few times. The chain recombines TRBV20-1 with TRBJ2-5, with 11 bases matching TRBD2. The CDR3 sequence is 18 residues long. The germline V gene encodes CDR1 DFQATT and CDR2 SNEGSKA (reference sequence). Germline trimming cut 5 bases from V and 5 bases from J; bases unmatched to any gene: 19. The CDR3 bases are TGCAGTGCTCAGGGGGCTAGCGGGAGGAAGTTGAGGAGTGAGACCCAGTACTTC. It is translated as CSAQGASGRKLRSETQYF.

The chain couples TRBV15 to TRBJ2-1; 8 bases align to TRBD2. The V and J ends lost 1 base and 6 bases, in that order; junction bases with no gene match: 5. Germline V CDR1 and CDR2: LNHNV, YYDKDF (reference sequence). This CDR3 is 15 amino acids long. This CDR3 is CATSRGREVGNEQFF. In nucleotides, the CDR3 is TGTGCCACCAGCAGAGGGCGGGAGGTGGGCAATGAGCAGTTCTTC.